This T cell receptor (beta chain) was sequenced for a study of T cell changes during pregnancy in multiple sclerosis. Sequenced by immunoSEQ multiplex PCR; TCRdb stores in-frame clones only, minus some. The table records 30,000 to 40,000 clones, about 90% of them present only once. There are 15 residues in the CDR3. V gave up 5 bases and J gave up 5 bases; unmatched junction bases: 9. Germline V gene data show CDR1 as KGHSH and CDR2 as LQKENI. This receptor was taken from a female donor in good health, enrolled as a control in a pregnancy study. The genes are TRBV18 and TRBJ2-1; 7 bases match TRBD2. The sample consisted of CD4+ T cells from peripheral blood mononuclear cells, taken in the third trimester of pregnancy. This CDR3 is CASSTTRGDHNEQFF. The CDR3 DNA follows: TGTGCCAGCTCAACAACCCGGGGGGACCACAATGAGCAGTTCTTC. The full variable domain, completed using reference TRBV18 and TRBJ2-1, is NAGVMQNPRHLVRRRGQEARLRCSPMKGHSHVYWYRQLPEEGLKFMVYLQKENIIDESGMPKERFSAEFPKEGPSILRIQQVVRGDSAAYFCASSTTRGDHNEQFFGPGTRLTVL.